These T cell receptor beta chains were read from a single sample in a study of identical twins. TCRdb reprocessed the 5' RACE reads via MiXCR and lists one record per CDR3 protein. The top ten clones hold 7.5% to 9.5% of a sample with about 340,000 distinct CDR3 sequences, approximately 10% of them seen once. Material for sequencing was naive T cells sorted from blood. The receptors originated from a woman between 45 and 65 years old in good health. Each CDR3 is given with its conserved first and last residue. The D gene is left open where the match is weak. A row's size may be missing; if present it is once, few, many or a size class.

V	J	size	D	DNA	CDR3
TRBV20-1	TRBJ2-3	few	TRBD2	TGCAGTGCTAGACCGCTGATCGGGACTAGCGCCGAGTTCGGGCAGTATTTT	CSARPLIGTSAEFGQYF
TRBV20-1	TRBJ2-7	NA	TRBD1	TGCAGTGCTAGAGGGCAGGACAGGTCAATATCCTACGAGCAGTACTTC	CSARGQDRSISYEQYF
TRBV24-1	TRBJ1-5	NA	NA	TGTGCCACCAGGGGCTCGACCAATCAGCCCCAGCATTTT	CATRGSTNQPQHF
TRBV25-1	TRBJ2-7	NA	NA	TGTGCCAGCAGTGAGCGGGCCTATAGAGAGCAGTACTTC	CASSERAYREQYF
TRBV5-1	TRBJ1-6	NA	TRBD1	TGCGCCAGCAGCTTCGTAGGGGGCAGGAATAATTCACCCCTCCACTTT	CASSFVGGRNNSPLHF
TRBV5-1	TRBJ2-1	few	TRBD1	TGCGCCAGCAGCTTGGGGGGGACAGGGGGAAGGGATGAGCAGTTCTTC	CASSLGGTGGRDEQFF
TRBV12-3/TRBV12-4	TRBJ1-1	many	NA	TGTGCCAGCTCCTTAAGATCGGGAACCACTGAAGCTTTCTTT	CASSLRSGTTEAFF
TRBV29-1	TRBJ2-3	NA	TRBD2	TGCCGCGTTGTCACTAGCGGGAGTAGCACAGATACGCAGTATTTT	CRVVTSGSSTDTQYF
TRBV4-2	TRBJ2-3	few	NA	TGTGCCAGCAGCCCTCCGGGGCAGGATACGCAGTATTTT	CASSPPGQDTQYF
TRBV12-3/TRBV12-4	TRBJ2-7	few	TRBD1	TGTGCCAGCAGTCTACGACAGGGTTTAACCTACGAGCAGTACTTC	CASSLRQGLTYEQYF
TRBV6-6	TRBJ2-5	NA	TRBD2	TGTGCCAGCAGCATAGGCTCGGGACTAACGGCGACCCAGTACTTC	CASSIGSGLTATQYF
TRBV11-2	TRBJ1-2	NA	NA	TGTGCCAGCAGACTAGCCGGGGTGCAAGGCTACACCTTC	CASRLAGVQGYTF
TRBV5-1	TRBJ2-5	few	TRBD2	TGCGCCAGCAGAGTCAGCGGGAGAGAGGAGACCCAGTACTTC	CASRVSGREETQYF
TRBV5-1	TRBJ2-7	many	NA	TGCGCCAGCAGTTACAACTCCTACGAGCAGTACTTC	CASSYNSYEQYF
TRBV9	TRBJ2-1	NA	TRBD2	TGTGCCAGCAGCGTAGCTGGCGGGAGGGACAATGAGCAGTTCTTC	CASSVAGGRDNEQFF
TRBV10-3	TRBJ1-2	few	NA	TGTGCCATCATTGAGAGGGCCCTCGGGGATGGCTACACCTTC	CAIIERALGDGYTF
TRBV24-1	TRBJ2-3	many	NA	TGTGCCACCAGAGCGATTCTTACAGATACGCAGTATTTT	CATRAILTDTQYF
TRBV7-8	TRBJ2-7	many	TRBD1	TGTGCCAGCAGTAGAGACAGGGGGTTCTTCGAGCAGTACTTC	CASSRDRGFFEQYF
TRBV20-1	TRBJ1-1	NA	NA	TGCAGTGCTAGCCCGGGACCCCTGGACACTGAAGCTTTCTTT	CSASPGPLDTEAFF
TRBV5-1	TRBJ2-5	NA	NA	TGCGCCAGCAGCTTGACGACAGAGACCCAGTACTTC	CASSLTTETQYF
TRBV4-1	TRBJ2-1	many	NA	TGCGCCAGCAGCCAAGGAGCAACCTACAATGAGCAGTTCTTC	CASSQGATYNEQFF
TRBV5-5	TRBJ2-5	many	NA	TGTGCCAGCAGCTTGGGGCAGACCCAGTACTTC	CASSLGQTQYF
TRBV7-2	TRBJ2-5	many	NA	TGTGCCAGCAGCTTGCGCATAGGCGAGACCCAGTACTTC	CASSLRIGETQYF
TRBV2	TRBJ1-1	few	NA	TGTGCCAGCGCCACGGGAGAAAACACTGAAGCTTTCTTT	CASATGENTEAFF
TRBV28	TRBJ1-5	many	NA	TGTGCCAGCAGTGACAGAATTAATCAGCCCCAGCATTTT	CASSDRINQPQHF
TRBV7-9	TRBJ2-4	NA	TRBD2	TGTGCCAGCAGCGCATTCGGACTAGTCAGAAACATTCAGTACTTC	CASSAFGLVRNIQYF
TRBV10-3	TRBJ2-1	NA	TRBD2	TGTGCCATCACACCGGGCGGGAGGACCCTCAATGAGCAGTTCTTC	CAITPGGRTLNEQFF
TRBV12-3/TRBV12-4	TRBJ1-6	many	NA	TGTGCCAGCAAACCGAGCGGGGGAGGAGGCCTAAGATATAATTCACCCCTCCACTTT	CASKPSGGGGLRYNSPLHF
TRBV4-1	TRBJ2-1	NA	NA	TGCGCCAGCAGCCCAGGAGGGCCTCGAGACAATGAGCAGTTCTTC	CASSPGGPRDNEQFF
TRBV5-1	TRBJ2-5	NA	NA	TGCGCCAGCAGCTTGCAGAGAGAAGAGACCCAGTACTTC	CASSLQREETQYF
TRBV12-3/TRBV12-4	TRBJ2-3	NA	NA	TGTGCCAGCAGTCCCCCCTGGGTTCGGGGGACAGATACGCAGTATTTT	CASSPPWVRGTDTQYF
TRBV29-1	TRBJ1-1	NA	NA	TGCAGCGTTGAAGTAAGGCCTAGGAACACTGAAGCTTTCTTT	CSVEVRPRNTEAFF
TRBV29-1	TRBJ2-1	NA	NA	TGCAGCGTTGAAGATGCGTGGGGGAGCTCCTACAATGAGCAGTTCTTC	CSVEDAWGSSYNEQFF
TRBV5-1	TRBJ2-2	NA	TRBD1	TGCGCCACCCGGCCTCAGGGGGTCCCCGGGGAGCTGTTTTTT	CATRPQGVPGELFF
TRBV30	TRBJ2-7	many	NA	TGTGCCTGGAGCCGGGAGCAAGAGCAGTACTTC	CAWSREQEQYF
TRBV12-3/TRBV12-4	TRBJ1-5	many	TRBD1	TGTGCCAGCAGTTTGAGCCAGGGGGCGAAGTATAATCAGCCCCAGCATTTT	CASSLSQGAKYNQPQHF
TRBV12-3/TRBV12-4	TRBJ2-3	many	NA	TGTGCCAGCAGTCCGACAGACACAGATACGCAGTATTTT	CASSPTDTDTQYF
TRBV12-3/TRBV12-4	TRBJ2-3	many	TRBD2	TGTGCCAGCAAAGCGGGAGAGGGAATCACAGATACGCAGTATTTT	CASKAGEGITDTQYF
TRBV5-6	TRBJ1-5	many	NA	TGTGCCAGCAGCTCGGGGGGGAATCGTCAGCCCCAGCATTTT	CASSSGGNRQPQHF
TRBV11-2	TRBJ2-1	NA	NA	TGTGCCAGCAGCTATAATAGCGTCTCCTACAATGAGCAGTTCTTC	CASSYNSVSYNEQFF
TRBV3-1	TRBJ1-2	NA	NA	TGTGCCAGCAGCCAAGTGGCAGGACATTATGGCTACACCTTC	CASSQVAGHYGYTF
TRBV20-1	TRBJ2-5	few	NA	TGCAGTGCTCCTTCCCGGGACCCCACATGGGAGACCCAGTACTTC	CSAPSRDPTWETQYF
TRBV6-2/TRBV6-3	TRBJ2-7	few	NA	TGTGCCAGCAGTTACTTCCGGGGGGCGGGAGAGCAGTACTTC	CASSYFRGAGEQYF
TRBV5-1	TRBJ2-1	few	TRBD2	TGCGCCAGCAGCATCCCCGGGACTAGCCCCAATGAGCAGTTCTTC	CASSIPGTSPNEQFF
TRBV20-1	TRBJ2-3	many	TRBD2	TGCAGTGCTAGAGTTCCAGGACTAGCGACAGATACGCAGTATTTT	CSARVPGLATDTQYF
TRBV20-1	TRBJ2-1	NA	NA	TGCAGTGCTATTGACACCAGCTCCTACAATGAGCAGTTCTTC	CSAIDTSSYNEQFF
TRBV29-1	TRBJ2-2	many	NA	TGCAGCGTGAGGGGACGCAATCAGGGGACCGGGGAGCTGTTTTTT	CSVRGRNQGTGELFF
TRBV4-1	TRBJ2-1	many	NA	TGCGCCAGCAGCCAGCCCACAGGGAATGAGCAGTTCTTC	CASSQPTGNEQFF
TRBV6-5	TRBJ2-5	few	NA	TGTGCCAGCAGTGATCAGGTCGAGACCCAGTACTTC	CASSDQVETQYF
TRBV7-8	TRBJ1-2	few	TRBD1	TGTGCCAGCAGCTCCAGGGGGCAATCTAACTATGGCTACACCTTC	CASSSRGQSNYGYTF